This T cell receptor beta chain comes out of a study of CD8+ T cells in alopecia areata. Broader study findings: Higher clonality than in normal scalp was seen in lesional scalp, especially alopecia totalis/universalis.

cDNA reverse transcribed from extracted RNA served as the sequencing template. Libraries were prepared by immunoSEQ multiplex PCR; TCRdb keeps only in-frame clonotypes and omits some of them. This sample carries 120,000 to 150,000 clones, roughly 44% of them seen once, and the ten largest clones take around 7%. Only a few counts were recorded for this clone. As yet, its antigen is unknown. The receptor comes from a human donor with alopecia areata. The sequencing input was CD4+ T cells sorted from blood.

The CDR3 nucleotides read TGCGCCAGCAGCAGGGGACAGAACACTGAAGCTTTCTTT. Protein product: CASSRGQNTEAFF. V is TRBV5-1 and J is TRBJ1-1; tentatively, D is TRBD1 (6 bases). There are 13 residues in the CDR3. V was clipped by 4 bases and J by 1 base, with 8 bases between them. Looked up from germline, CDR1 is SGHRS and CDR2 is YFSETQ.